A single sample gave rise to the 26 T cell receptor beta chains below, sequenced in a study of T cell responses to AZD1222 COVID-19 vaccine. Assay used: immunoSEQ multiplex PCR; TCRdb lists only in-frame clones, some missing. The sample has roughly 120,000 clones, about 95% seen once. The sequences come from peripheral blood, collected 28 days after the second AZD1222 dose. The receptors originated from an adult who received the AZD1222 COVID-19 vaccine.

Note on this clone: Distinct nucleotide sequences in the sample also encode this CDR3. V usage is TRBV3-1 (or the pseudogene TRBV3-2) and J usage is TRBJ2-2, with D uncertain. Germline values: CDR1 LGHDT, CDR2 YNNKEL (reference sequence). With 1 base removed from V and 6 bases from J, the gap between germline ends came to 0 bases. The CDR3 has 11 residues. CDR3 coding DNA: TGTGCCAGCAGCCAAGCCGGGGAGCTGTTTTTT. As protein: CASSQAGELFF.

V gene TRBV6-4 combines with J gene TRBJ1-2, with D unresolved. Germline-derived CDR1 and CDR2 are MRHNA and SNTAGT. The V end lost 6 bases, the J end lost 7 bases, and 12 bases lay between the germline ends. The CDR3 is 12 residues long. CDR3 DNA sequence: TGTGCCAGCAGGGATGGACGAGGTGGCTACACCTTC. Amino acid sequence: CASRDGRGGYTF.

The chain combines TRBV7-9 with TRBJ2-3, with D tentatively TRBD1 (5 bases). This CDR3 has 16 residues. V lost 5 bases and J lost 5, with 20 bases in between. Germline CDR1 is SEHNR and CDR2 is FQNEAQ (reference sequence). CDR3 nucleotides: TGTGCCAGCAGCCCGGGTCGAAGGGGCCAGGGAGATACGCAGTATTTT. This encodes CASSPGRRGQGDTQYF.

J is TRBJ2-7 and V is TRBV29-1; D unresolved. The CDR3 sequence is 12 residues long. The V and J ends lost 5 bases and 10 bases respectively, with 18 bases between them. Germline V gene data show CDR1 as SQVTM and CDR2 as ANQGSEA. This CDR3 reads CSVQLDAPTQYF. The CDR3 coding sequence is TGCAGCGTTCAACTGGACGCACCGACACAGTACTTC.

This clone was detected once. This chain joins TRBV18 and TRBJ2-5, with D unclear. This CDR3 comprises 15 residues. V lost 3 bases and J lost 0, with 11 bases in between. Germline V gene sequence: CDR1 KGHSH, CDR2 LQKENI. The CDR3 DNA follows: TGTGCCAGCTCACCCCCGTCCGGGTACCAAGAGACCCAGTACTTC. Translation gives CASSPPSGYQETQYF.

The chain recombines TRBV5-4 with TRBJ2-3, with TRBD2 identical over 13 bases. Germline V gives CDR1 SGHNT, CDR2 YYREEE (reference sequence). V dropped 5 bases and J dropped 2; count of bases not matched to a gene: 11. The CDR3 sequence is 18 residues long. The CDR3: CASRPGTSGNWATDTQYF. CDR3 DNA sequence: TGTGCCAGCAGGCCGGGGACTAGCGGGAATTGGGCCACAGATACGCAGTATTTT.

The chain couples TRBV28 to TRBJ1-2; maybe TRBD1 (6 bases). There are 15 residues in the CDR3. CDR1 is MDHEN and CDR2 is SYDVKM in the germline V gene. V lost 7 bases and J 3 bases, leaving 18 bases between the germline ends. The CDR3 sequence is CASTTGWGPDYGYTF. The CDR3, as DNA: TGTGCCAGCACCACTGGTTGGGGGCCCGACTATGGCTACACCTTC.

This sequence joins TRBV3-1 (or the pseudogene TRBV3-2) and TRBJ2-1; 11 bases line up with TRBD2. Trimming cost V 4 bases and J 7 bases; bases outside gene matches: 9. The CDR3 sequence is 16 residues long. Germline V gene data show CDR1 as LGHDT and CDR2 as YNNKEL (reference sequence). CDR3 residues: CASSPTIAGGVNEQFF. CDR3 bases: TGTGCCAGCAGCCCAACGATAGCGGGAGGGGTGAATGAGCAGTTCTTC.

This chain connects TRBV23-1 to TRBJ1-2, with D possibly being TRBD1 (6 bases). TRBV23-1 carries the ORF label, with uncertain function. The CDR3 spans 15 residues. Trimming cost V 8 bases and J 4 bases, with 20 bases left between them. Written as DNA, the CDR3 is TGCGCCAGCGTACTGACAGGCGGCAGTGTCTATGGCTACACCTTC. Translation gives CASVLTGGSVYGYTF.

The chain couples TRBV10-3 to TRBJ2-1, with TRBD1 as a possible D gene (6 bases). Germline V gives CDR1 ENHRY, CDR2 SYGVKD. Trimming took 0 bases from V and 0 from J, leaving 9 bases between them. This CDR3 contains 16 residues. The CDR3, as DNA: TGTGCCATCAGTGAGTCACTAGGGGGCTCCTACAATGAGCAGTTCTTC. Translating it yields CAISESLGGSYNEQFF.

The chain links TRBV15 to TRBJ1-1, with TRBD1 matching 7 bases. Germline CDR1 is LNHNV and CDR2 is YYDKDF (reference sequence). The CDR3 is 18 residues long. Trimming took 0 bases from V and 2 from J; bases not matched to a gene: 12. The CDR3 DNA reads TGTGCCACCAGCAGAGATCGGGACAGCACCTACCTCAACACTGAAGCTTTCTTT. Its translation is CATSRDRDSTYLNTEAFF.

The chain couples TRBV19 to TRBJ1-5, with D unclear. CDR1 is LNHDA, CDR2 SQIVND, per germline (reference sequence). V shed 1 base and J shed 5 bases, with 6 bases lying between them. CDR3 length: 13 amino acids. CDR3: CASSIGADQPQHF. The CDR3 DNA is TGTGCCAGTAGTATAGGTGCGGATCAGCCCCAGCATTTT. Together with reference TRBV19 and TRBJ1-5, the CDR3 gives the full variable domain: DGGITQSPKYLFRKEGQNVTLSCEQNLNHDAMYWYRQDPGQGLRLIYYSQIVNDFQKGDIAEGYSVSREKKESFPLTVTSAQKNPTAFYLCASSIGADQPQHFGDGTRLSIL.

The chain employs TRBV7-9 and TRBJ1-2; a possible D gene is TRBD1 (5 bases). The CDR3 extends over 14 amino acids. Germline V lookup: CDR1 SEHNR, CDR2 FQNEAQ (reference sequence). Trimming took 4 bases from V and 3 from J, leaving 12 bases between them. The CDR3 region is CASSSGKTYYGYTF. CDR3 sequence (DNA): TGTGCCAGCAGCTCAGGGAAGACTTACTATGGCTACACCTTC.

This clone was recorded only once. This chain joins TRBV19 and TRBJ2-7, with no clear D. V was trimmed by 11 bases and J by 0 bases, leaving 14 bases between them. Germline-derived CDR1 and CDR2 are LNHDA and SQIVND (reference sequence). This CDR3 region has 13 residues. CDR3 DNA sequence: TGTGCCGGCCCAAGCGTGAGCTCCTACGAGCAGTACTTC. Its protein is CAGPSVSSYEQYF.

V gene TRBV4-1 combines with J gene TRBJ2-2; D is uncertain. V lost 1 base, J lost 3 bases, and 9 bases lay in between. Per germline, CDR1 MGHRA and CDR2 YSYEKL. The CDR3 is made up of 15 amino acids. This chain's CDR3 is CASSQVELHTGELFF. Written as DNA, the CDR3 is TGCGCCAGCAGCCAAGTCGAACTACACACCGGGGAGCTGTTTTTT.

The V gene is TRBV27, the J gene TRBJ2-1; TRBD2 matches 9 bases. The CDR3 consists of 12 residues. The germline V gene encodes CDR1 MNHEY and CDR2 SMNVEV (reference sequence). V was pared by 5 bases and J by 10 bases, with 3 bases of the junction left unmatched. The CDR3 sequence is CASSPREGEQFF. The CDR3, as DNA: TGTGCCAGCAGTCCGCGGGAGGGGGAGCAGTTCTTC.

The genes are TRBV4-2 and TRBJ2-7, with D perhaps matching TRBD2 (7 bases). CDR1 and CDR2 from the germline V gene are LGHNA and YNFKEQ. The CDR3 has 16 amino acids. Trimming removed 0 bases from V and 0 bases from J, with 12 bases in between. CDR3 amino acids: CASSQEGGGYSYEQYF. In DNA form, the CDR3 reads TGTGCCAGCAGCCAAGAAGGGGGGGGATACTCCTACGAGCAGTACTTC.

J is TRBJ1-1 and V is TRBV10-2; D is unresolved. The CDR3 runs 15 residues. Trimming pared 7 bases from V and 4 bases from J, leaving 19 bases between. Germline-derived CDR1 and CDR2 are WSHSY and SAAADI. CDR3 protein: CASTNPTGSGTEAFF. CDR3 bases: TGCGCCAGCACCAACCCGACCGGGTCGGGCACTGAAGCTTTCTTT.

V and J are TRBV6-5 and TRBJ1-4; D gene uncertain. There are 13 residues in the CDR3. The ends were cut back, 7 bases at V and 8 bases at J, with 14 bases in the middle. Germline assignment: CDR1 MNHEY and CDR2 SVGAGI. The CDR3 reads CASNKITYEKLFF. In nucleotides, the CDR3 is TGTGCCAGCAATAAGATTACGTACGAAAAACTGTTTTTT.

This clone was found a few times. V gene TRBV2 combines with J gene TRBJ1-6; weak D call: TRBD1 (5 bases). The germline gives CDR1 SNHLY, CDR2 FYNNEI. The CDR3 runs 14 residues. Trimming stripped 3 bases from V and 7 bases from J, with 10 bases between. The CDR3 region has the DNA TGTGCCAGCAGTGAGGGGCAGATAAATTCACCCCTCCACTTT. As protein: CASSEGQINSPLHF.

This chain links TRBV4-1 with TRBJ1-6; weak D call: TRBD1 (6 bases). The CDR3 sequence is 19 residues long. The V end lost 3 bases, the J end lost 10 bases, and 28 bases lay between the germline ends. Germline CDR1 and CDR2: MGHRA and YSYEKL. In DNA, the CDR3 is TGCGCCAGCAGCCATTGTACACTCCGGGACATTTCTTTTCGATCACCCCTCCACTTT. Translating gives CASSHCTLRDISFRSPLHF.

Here the CDR3 DNA reads TGTGCCAGCAGCTTTTCGACTAGCGGCACCTACGAGCAGTACTTC. It codes for CASSFSTSGTYEQYF. The chain links TRBV7-8 to TRBJ2-7, with TRBD2 matching 9 bases. Germline CDR1 SGHVS, CDR2 FQNEAQ. This CDR3 contains 15 residues. Trimming took 3 bases from V and 2 from J; bases not matched to a gene: 5.

J is TRBJ1-1 and V is TRBV6-6, with D possibly TRBD1 on 5 matching bases. Germline assignment: CDR1 MNHNY and CDR2 SVGAGI (reference sequence). V was cut by 7 bases and J by 0 bases, with 18 bases left in between. The CDR3 runs to 16 residues. Written as DNA, the CDR3 is TGTGCCAGCACCATTGGGGGATCATTTATGAACACTGAAGCTTTCTTT. Protein sequence: CASTIGGSFMNTEAFF.

V and J are TRBV28 and TRBJ1-2; 8 bases align to TRBD1. The V and J ends lost 7 bases and 8 bases, in that order; junction bases with no gene match: 15. CDR1 MDHEN and CDR2 SYDVKM come from the germline V gene. The CDR3 totals 15 residues. Here the CDR3 reads CASKNLWQGARGYTF. The CDR3, as DNA: TGTGCCAGCAAGAATTTGTGGCAGGGGGCGCGGGGCTACACCTTC.

This sequence joins TRBV2 and TRBJ2-1, with TRBD2 matching over 9 bases. The CDR3 runs to 12 residues. J lost 2 bases, V lost 11 bases, and 1 base had no gene match. CDR1 SNHLY and CDR2 FYNNEI come from the germline V gene. The CDR3 is CAQRGAYNEQFF. The CDR3 coding sequence is TGTGCCCAGCGGGGGGCCTACAATGAGCAGTTCTTC.

The chain is built from TRBV18 and TRBJ1-1; possibly TRBD1 for D (6 bases). The germline V and J ends were trimmed by 1 base and 0 bases, with 9 bases remaining between them. Per the germline V gene, CDR1 is KGHSH and CDR2 is LQKENI. The CDR3 extends over 15 amino acids. The CDR3 loop is CASSPRQVMNTEAFF. The DNA of the CDR3 is TGTGCCAGCTCACCACGACAGGTCATGAACACTGAAGCTTTCTTT. Complete variable domain (other parts from reference TRBV18 and TRBJ1-1): NAGVMQNPRHLVRRRGQEARLRCSPMKGHSHVYWYRQLPEEGLKFMVYLQKENIIDESGMPKERFSAEFPKEGPSILRIQQVVRGDSAAYFCASSPRQVMNTEAFFGQGTRLTVV.